These 5 T cell receptor beta chains were sequenced from one sample in a study of control samples from healthy donors and cancer patients. The table came from immunoSEQ multiplex PCR; TCRdb's copy has only in-frame clones and leaves some out. This sample has approximately 140,000 clones, with 94% found just once. The sample comprised blood. The receptors come from a man aged 35 to 55 in good health.

This clone was seen once. The chain carries TRBV6-5 and TRBJ1-1; no firm D call. The CDR3 is 12 amino acids. In germline, CDR1 is MNHEY, CDR2 SVGAGI. V shed 8 bases and J shed 1 base, with 8 bases lying between them. The CDR3 protein is CASGLGNTEAFF. The CDR3 DNA sequence: TGTGCCAGCGGTCTTGGGAACACTGAAGCTTTCTTT.

This chain connects TRBV7-3 to TRBJ2-2, with D tentatively TRBD2 (5 bases). Germline CDR1 SGHTA, CDR2 FQGTGA. There are 16 residues in the CDR3. V was clipped by 4 bases and J by 0 bases, with 12 bases between them. CDR3 nucleotides: TGTGCCAGCAGCTCCCCCCGGGAAACGAACACCGGGGAGCTGTTTTTT. As protein: CASSSPRETNTGELFF.

This clone has a single count. V is TRBV11-2 and J is TRBJ2-5; D uncertain. V was cut by 4 bases and J by 4 bases, with 10 bases left in between. Germline lookup yields CDR1 SGHAT and CDR2 FQNNGV. The CDR3 contains 13 residues. CDR3 DNA sequence: TGTGCCAGCAGCTCTATTCTCAGAGAGACCCAGTACTTC. Residues: CASSSILRETQYF.

This clone was seen only once. This chain connects TRBV4-3 to TRBJ1-2, with 10 bases fitting TRBD1. This CDR3 is 14 amino acids long. With V trimmed by 3 bases and J by 2 bases, 0 bases remained unmatched. Looked up from germline, CDR1 is LGHNA and CDR2 is YSLEER. CDR3 sequence reads: CASSQDRGNYGYTF. The CDR3 region has the DNA TGCGCCAGCAGCCAGGACAGGGGGAACTATGGCTACACCTTC.

The chain combines TRBV9 with TRBJ1-1; weak D call: TRBD1 (5 bases). Trimming removed 4 bases from V and 4 bases from J, with 17 bases in between. The CDR3 is 15 residues long. CDR1 SGDLS and CDR2 YYNGEE come from the germline V gene. The CDR3 DNA reads as TGTGCCAGCAGCCCCCACGGGGACGAGGGCACTGAAGCTTTCTTT. As protein: CASSPHGDEGTEAFF.